The clone carrying this T cell receptor beta chain was counted once. No antigen is known for it. Baseline, cycle 4 day 1, and cycle 7 day 1 were the blood sampling points. Germline assignment: CDR1 MDHEN and CDR2 SYDVKM. This CDR3 comprises 16 residues. Deletions cut 7 bases from V and 0 bases from J, with 17 bases between. TCRdb keeps only in-frame clones here, not all; method: immunoSEQ multiplex PCR. The data show tens of thousands of clones, 85% to 90% seen once. The data originate from a study of OX40 agonist ivuxolimab in advanced cancers. Study overall: Two patients with cutaneous melanoma and one with hepatocellular carcinoma, three in total, showed partial responses.

Overall study results and limits: Relative to CD4+ cells, CD8+ T cells on average had more expanded clones. The 0.1-3.0 mg/kg partial responders had among the lowest clonal expansion.

The chain carries TRBV28 and TRBJ2-3; D may be TRBD1 (5 bases). Source: CD4+ or CD8+ T cells sorted from blood, taken in a trial of the OX40 agonist ivuxolimab. The receptor's source is an adult with an advanced solid tumor such as melanoma, head and neck, liver or kidney cancer. This CDR3 is CASTAGKGLSTDTQYF. CDR3 nucleotide sequence: TGTGCCAGCACCGCTGGAAAGGGGTTAAGCACAGATACGCAGTATTTT. Full variable domain (outside the CDR3, taken from reference TRBV28 and TRBJ2-3): DVKVTQSSRYLVKRTGEKVFLECVQDMDHENMFWYRQDPGLGLRLIYFSYDVKMKEKGDIPEGYSVSREKKERFSLILESASTNQTSMYLCASTAGKGLSTDTQYFGPGTRLTVL.